Included here is one TCR beta chain sequence, with context. Its antigen is not identified. Antigen-specific CD4+ T cells were expanded (with viral peptide pools) by the ViraFEST assay ahead of sequencing. CD4+ T cell isolation took place after less than 13 days of culture. Participants completed two doses of the BNT162b2 or mRNA-1273 vaccine. A half-medium replacement with IL-2 medium was carried out on days 3 and 7. This sample is drawn from a study of vaccination effects on CD4 cells after COVID-19. Study information: The median interval between the second dose and post-vaccine sampling was 72 days.

Profiling relied on immunoSEQ multiplex PCR, and the TCRdb table lists in-frame clones only, not all of them. Counted here are 35,000 to 40,000 clones, almost 85% occurring once; the ten biggest clones make up less than 2%. Germline V gene lookup returns CDR1 MDHEN and CDR2 SYDVKM. The length of the CDR3 is 14 residues. The V end lost 3 bases, the J end lost 4 bases, and 12 bases lay between the germline ends. Source: CD4+ T cells from PBMCs cultured with HCoV-NL63 spike peptides, taken after COVID-19 vaccination. The clonotype was recovered from a human donor who received a COVID-19 vaccine. Some clones in this sample may be carry-over from other donors' samples. The chain joins TRBV28 to TRBJ1-1, with D possibly TRBD1 on 5 matching bases. The CDR3 reads CASSFGGVGTEAFF. DNA for the CDR3: TGTGCCAGCAGTTTTGGAGGGGTGGGCACTGAAGCTTTCTTT.